These 10 T cell receptor beta chains originate from one sample sequenced in a study of neurological immune-mediated disorders. From the 5' RACE reads, TCRdb called clonotypes with MiXCR, one entry per CDR3 protein. The repertoire holds about 31,000 distinct CDR3 sequences, about 4% seen once, with more than 20% in the top ten. Sequencing was done on a sample of CD4+ T cells from blood. These receptors were obtained from a woman between 40 and 55 years old in good health.

By sample share, this clonotype is medium-sized. This chain links TRBV3-1 with TRBJ2-5; D may be TRBD2 (6 bases). The germline CDR1 and CDR2 sequences are LGHDT and YNNKEL (reference sequence). Trimming took 4 bases from V and 0 from J, leaving 15 bases between them. The CDR3 has 16 residues. The CDR3 DNA reads as TGTGCCAGCAGCCTGCGGGGAAGGGGACACCAAGAGACCCAGTACTTC. It specifies CASSLRGRGHQETQYF.

This clonotype was seen at least ten times. The J gene is TRBJ2-3, the V gene TRBV20-1; the D is unclear. Germline assignment: CDR1 DFQATT and CDR2 SNEGSKA (reference sequence). V lost 3 bases, J lost 0 bases, and 10 bases lay in between. The CDR3 has 14 residues. The chain's CDR3 is CSARKFLSTDTQYF. The CDR3 DNA is TGCAGTGCTAGGAAGTTTTTAAGCACAGATACGCAGTATTTT.

At least ten counts were recorded for this clonotype. This chain links TRBV7-2 with TRBJ1-2; D is possibly TRBD1 (5 bases). Trimming left V 5 bases short and J 1 base short, with 8 bases between. The CDR3 loop spans 13 amino acids. Germline loops: CDR1 SGHTA, CDR2 FQGNSA. The CDR3 sequence is CASSPGFNYGYTF. DNA of the CDR3: TGTGCCAGCAGCCCAGGGTTTAACTATGGCTACACCTTC.

This clonotype has a count of ten or more. V gene TRBV20-1 combines with J gene TRBJ2-7; D not certain. Germline CDR1 DFQATT, CDR2 SNEGSKA (reference sequence). The germline V and J ends were trimmed by 2 bases and 2 bases, with 7 bases remaining between them. This CDR3 is built from 12 residues. This chain's CDR3 is CSARRQTYEQYF. The DNA for the CDR3 is TGCAGTGCTAGACGGCAGACCTACGAGCAGTACTTC.

This clonotype was recorded many times. This chain uses TRBV5-1 with TRBJ2-7, with D perhaps assigned TRBD1 or TRBD2 (6 bases each). V lost 5 bases and J lost 5, with 14 bases in between. The CDR3 has 13 amino acids. Germline lookup yields CDR1 SGHRS and CDR2 YFSETQ. The CDR3 region is CASRTVGGHEQYF. The CDR3 DNA reads as TGCGCCAGCAGAACAGTCGGGGGCCACGAGCAGTACTTC.

This clonotype was detected many times. This sequence joins TRBV20-1 and TRBJ1-4; D not resolved. The CDR3 has 14 residues. Germline assignment: CDR1 DFQATT and CDR2 SNEGSKA (reference sequence). V was shortened by 6 bases and J by 3 bases, with 14 bases between the two germline ends. The CDR3 DNA is TGCAGTGCCAGCCCCAAGGCCTCTAATGAAAAACTGTTTTTT. It is translated as CSASPKASNEKLFF.

The table lists this clonotype with many counts. The chain has TRBV5-1 and TRBJ2-3, with TRBD2 identical over 8 bases. J lost 9 bases, V lost 0 bases, and 3 bases had no gene match. Germline CDR1 reads SGHRS; CDR2 reads YFSETQ. The CDR3 loop spans 13 amino acids. The CDR3 coding sequence is TGCGCCAGCAGCTTGGAGAAGCGGGGGACGCAGTATTTT. Translating it yields CASSLEKRGTQYF.

At least ten counts were recorded for this clonotype. V is TRBV5-6 and J is TRBJ2-3, with a possible D match to TRBD2 (6 bases). The CDR3 is 16 residues long. Germline values: CDR1 SGHDT, CDR2 YYEEEE. V was shortened by 0 bases and J by 2 bases, with 13 bases between the two germline ends. The CDR3 spells CASSLVGGTFTDTQYF. CDR3 nucleotides: TGTGCCAGCAGCTTGGTCGGCGGGACCTTCACAGATACGCAGTATTTT.

At least ten counts were recorded for this clonotype. The J gene is TRBJ2-5, the V gene TRBV4-1; TRBD1 agrees at 7 bases. The CDR3 runs to 14 residues. Germline-derived CDR1 and CDR2 are MGHRA and YSYEKL. Losses at the gene ends were 4 bases for V and 4 bases for J; bases not matched to a gene: 6. Written as DNA, the CDR3 is TGCGCCAGCAGCCCTCGACAGGGACGAGAGACCCAGTACTTC. The encoded protein is CASSPRQGRETQYF.

This clonotype was detected ten times or more. The chain joins TRBV5-1 to TRBJ2-7; TRBD2 agrees at 16 bases. This CDR3 region has 23 residues. CDR1 and CDR2 (germline): SGHRS, YFSETQ. The ends lost 7 bases at V and 0 bases at J; junction bases unmatched: 25. The CDR3 DNA follows: TGCGCCAGCGCACTCGTTGGGACAACCGGGACTAGCGGGAGGGTAAGAAACTCCTACGAGCAGTACTTC. It specifies CASALVGTTGTSGRVRNSYEQYF. Supplemented by reference TRBV5-1 and TRBJ2-7, the full variable domain reads KAGVTQTPRYLIKTRGQQVTLSCSPISGHRSVSWYQQTPGQGLQFLFEYFSETQRNKGNFPGRFSGRQFSNSRSEMNVSTLELGDSALYLCASALVGTTGTSGRVRNSYEQYFGPGTRLTVT.